A selection of T cell receptor beta chains follows, all from one sample in a study of blood T cell repertoires in COVID-19. Generated by immunoSEQ multiplex PCR, the TCRdb table keeps only in-frame clones and is missing some. The sample shows about 310,000 clones, about 90% of them seen only once. Sequencing input: PBMCs or T cells enriched from blood (not recorded which). The source is a woman between 18 and 29 years old with acute COVID-19. Each CDR3 is given with its conserved first and last residue. The D gene is left open where the match is weak. The listing skips clone size in some rows; elsewhere it reads once, few, many or a size class.

>TRBV19|-|TRBJ2-3|-
TGTGCCAGTAGTATCGGGAGTGTTGACACAGATACGCAGTATTTT
CASSIGSVDTDTQYF
>TRBV7-8|-|TRBJ1-2|-
TGTGCCAGCAGCTTACGAGAGACAGCTTACAACTATGGCTACACCTTC
CASSLRETAYNYGYTF
>TRBV30|once|TRBJ1-2|-
TGTGCCTGGGGAGGAGGCAGGGGAAGAGGCTACACCTTC
CAWGGGRGRGYTF
>TRBV2|-|TRBJ2-1|TRBD1
TGTGCCAGCAGTGAGGACAGGTTGAACAATGAGCAGTTCTTC
CASSEDRLNNEQFF
>TRBV19|once|TRBJ1-5|-
TGTGCCAGTAGTATGGGGTCCGGGGGGAACCAGCCCCAGCATTTT
CASSMGSGGNQPQHF
>TRBV10-3|-|TRBJ2-7|-
TGTGCCACCTGCCGGGGTGAATCCTACGAGCAGTACTTC
CATCRGESYEQYF
>TRBV19|few|TRBJ1-4|TRBD1
TGTGCCAGCGCTGGGACAGGGTTAGCGACTAATGAAAAACTGTTTTTT
CASAGTGLATNEKLFF
>TRBV10-3|-|TRBJ1-4|-
TGTGCCATCAGTGTGGGGCAGAACGGACCTAATGAAAAACTGTTTTTT
CAISVGQNGPNEKLFF
>TRBV11-3|-|TRBJ2-3|-
TGTGCCAGCCTGAGGGGGAACACCCCTACAGATACGCAGTATTTT
CASLRGNTPTDTQYF
>TRBV30|-|TRBJ1-3|-
TGTGCCTGGAGTGTACAAGGAAACACCATATATTTT
CAWSVQGNTIYF
>TRBV6-1|-|TRBJ1-2|-
TGTGCCAGCAGCGAAGGGTCCTATCGAGGCTACACCTTC
CASSEGSYRGYTF
>TRBV7-9|-|TRBJ2-5|TRBD2
TGTGCCAGCAGGGGACCGGGACTAGCGGGCGACTACCAACGAGAGACCCAGTACTTC
CASRGPGLAGDYQRETQYF
>TRBV28|-|TRBJ1-2|-
TGTGCCAGCAGTCCCCGGGGGGGGCTCTATGGCTACACCTTC
CASSPRGGLYGYTF
>TRBV28|-|TRBJ1-1|TRBD1
TGTGCCAGCAGTATCGGGACAGGGAATCGATACACTGAAGCTTTCTTT
CASSIGTGNRYTEAFF
>TRBV20-1|-|TRBJ2-1|-
TGCAGTGCTAGTCTGGAGCCGAATGAGCAGTTCTTC
CSASLEPNEQFF
>TRBV28|-|TRBJ1-1|-
TGTGCCAGCAGTTCCCATGCAGTCACTGAAGCTTTCTTT
CASSSHAVTEAFF
>TRBV27|-|TRBJ1-2|TRBD1
TGTGCCACCAGTAGTACTCAGGGGGGCCGCGGCTATGGCTACACCTTC
CATSSTQGGRGYGYTF
>TRBV7-9|-|TRBJ1-1|-
TGTGCCAGCAGCTTAGTGGAGTCGGGCACTGAAGCTTTCTTT
CASSLVESGTEAFF
>TRBV28|-|TRBJ1-2|-
TGTGCCAGCAGTTCACTCCAGGGGCATGGCTACACCTTC
CASSSLQGHGYTF
>TRBV28|-|TRBJ2-7|TRBD2
TGTGCCAGCGAAGAGCGGGAGGTTTACGAGCAGTACTTC
CASEEREVYEQYF